This T cell receptor beta chain emerged from a study of cytomegalovirus exposure and HLA in healthy donors. The CDR3 consists of 14 residues. V dropped 5 bases and J dropped 2 bases, with 10 bases sitting between them. Per the germline V gene, CDR1 is SGHVS and CDR2 is FNYEAQ. 60 Vbeta and 13 Jbeta primers were used in PCR. Method: immunoSEQ multiplex PCR; TCRdb's copy keeps in-frame clones and lacks some. Its table lists 150,000 to 200,000 clones. Sequencing used PBMCs. This TCR derives from a woman aged 55-70 years in good health and CMV-seronegative. This chain connects TRBV7-6 to TRBJ1-5; the D gene is possibly TRBD1 (5 bases). The CDR3 protein is CASSAQGGNQPQHF. The CDR3 DNA reads as TGTGCCAGCAGCGCGCAGGGCGGCAATCAGCCCCAGCATTTT.